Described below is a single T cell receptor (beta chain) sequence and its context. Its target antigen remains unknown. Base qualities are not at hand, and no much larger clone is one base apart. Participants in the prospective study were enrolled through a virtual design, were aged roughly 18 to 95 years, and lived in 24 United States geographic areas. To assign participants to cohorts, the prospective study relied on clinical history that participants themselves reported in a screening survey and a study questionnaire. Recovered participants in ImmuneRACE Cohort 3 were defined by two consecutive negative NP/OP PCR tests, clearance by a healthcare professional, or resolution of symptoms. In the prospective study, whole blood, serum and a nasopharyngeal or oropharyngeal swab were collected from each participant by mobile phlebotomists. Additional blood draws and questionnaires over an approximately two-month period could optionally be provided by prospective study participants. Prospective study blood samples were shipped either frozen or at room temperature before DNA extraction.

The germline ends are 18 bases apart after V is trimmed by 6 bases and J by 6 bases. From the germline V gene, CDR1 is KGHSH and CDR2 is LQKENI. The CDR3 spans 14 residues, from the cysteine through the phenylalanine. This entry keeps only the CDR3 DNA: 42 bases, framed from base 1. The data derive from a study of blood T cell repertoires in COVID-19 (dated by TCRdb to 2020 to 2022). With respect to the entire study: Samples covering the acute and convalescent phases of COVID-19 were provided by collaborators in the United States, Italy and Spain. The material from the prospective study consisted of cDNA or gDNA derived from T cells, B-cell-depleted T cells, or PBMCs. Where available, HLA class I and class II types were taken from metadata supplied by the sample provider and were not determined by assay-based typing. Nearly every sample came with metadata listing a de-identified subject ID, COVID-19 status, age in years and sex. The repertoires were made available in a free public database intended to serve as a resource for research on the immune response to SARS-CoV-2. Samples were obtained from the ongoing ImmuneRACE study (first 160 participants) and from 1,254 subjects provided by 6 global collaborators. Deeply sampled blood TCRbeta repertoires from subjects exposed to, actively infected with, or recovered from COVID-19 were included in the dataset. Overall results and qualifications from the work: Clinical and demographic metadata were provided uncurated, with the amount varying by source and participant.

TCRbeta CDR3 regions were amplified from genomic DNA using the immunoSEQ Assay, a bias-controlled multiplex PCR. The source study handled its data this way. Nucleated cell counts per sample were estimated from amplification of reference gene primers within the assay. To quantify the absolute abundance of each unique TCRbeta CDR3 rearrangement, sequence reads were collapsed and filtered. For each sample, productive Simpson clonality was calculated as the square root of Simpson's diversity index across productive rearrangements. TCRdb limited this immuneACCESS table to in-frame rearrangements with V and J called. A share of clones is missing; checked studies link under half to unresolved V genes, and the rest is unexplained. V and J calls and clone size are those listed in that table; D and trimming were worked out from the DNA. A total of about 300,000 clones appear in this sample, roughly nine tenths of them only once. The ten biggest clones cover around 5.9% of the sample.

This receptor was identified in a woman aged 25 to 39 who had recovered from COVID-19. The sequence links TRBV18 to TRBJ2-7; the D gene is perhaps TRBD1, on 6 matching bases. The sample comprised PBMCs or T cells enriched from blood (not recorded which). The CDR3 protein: CASSLLDSAGEQYF. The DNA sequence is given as TGTGCCAGCTCTCTCCTGGACAGTGCCGGCGAGCAGTACTTC.